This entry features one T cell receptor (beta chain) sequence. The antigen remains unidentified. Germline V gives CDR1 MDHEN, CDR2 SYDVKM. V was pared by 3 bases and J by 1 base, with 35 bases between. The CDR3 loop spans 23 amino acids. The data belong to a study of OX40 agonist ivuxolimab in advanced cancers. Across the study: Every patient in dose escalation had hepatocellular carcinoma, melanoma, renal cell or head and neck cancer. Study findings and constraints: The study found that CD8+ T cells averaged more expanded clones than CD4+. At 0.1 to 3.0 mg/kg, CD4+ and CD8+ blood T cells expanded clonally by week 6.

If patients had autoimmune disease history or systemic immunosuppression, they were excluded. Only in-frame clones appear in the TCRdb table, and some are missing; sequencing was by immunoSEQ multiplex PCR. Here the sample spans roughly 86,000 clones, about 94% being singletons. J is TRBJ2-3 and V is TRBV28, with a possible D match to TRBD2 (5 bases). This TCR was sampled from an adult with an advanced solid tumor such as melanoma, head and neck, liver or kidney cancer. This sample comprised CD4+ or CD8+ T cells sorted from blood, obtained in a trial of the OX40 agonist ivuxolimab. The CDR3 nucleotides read TGTGCCAGCAGTTTCTCCGCGGCCGGGAACCTAGTGGGTGGGAAGCATCGCACAGATACGCAGTATTTT. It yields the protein CASSFSAAGNLVGGKHRTDTQYF.